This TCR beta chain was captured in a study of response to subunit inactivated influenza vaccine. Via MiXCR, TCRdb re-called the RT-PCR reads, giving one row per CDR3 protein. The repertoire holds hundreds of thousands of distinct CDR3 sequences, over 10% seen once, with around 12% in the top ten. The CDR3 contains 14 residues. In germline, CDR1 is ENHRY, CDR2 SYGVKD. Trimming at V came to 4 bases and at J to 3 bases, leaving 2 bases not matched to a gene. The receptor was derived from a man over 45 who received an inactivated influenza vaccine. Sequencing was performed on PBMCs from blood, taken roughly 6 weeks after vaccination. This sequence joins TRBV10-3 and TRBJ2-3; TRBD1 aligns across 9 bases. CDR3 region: CAISATGGTDTQYF. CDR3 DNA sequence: TGTGCCATCAGTGCGACAGGGGGAACAGATACGCAGTATTTT.